The sequence of this T cell receptor beta chain was determined in a study of Graves' ophthalmopathy and Graves' hyperthyroidism. This clonotype was recorded many times. CDR3 regions of TCR beta were amplified from RNA transcripts. An initial RT-PCR round employing HTBI primers preceded a second-round multiplex PCR. MiXCR was run by TCRdb on the multiplex PCR reads, yielding one entry per CDR3 protein. The table has 210,000 or so distinct CDR3 sequences, less than 30% seen once. The CDR3 loop spans 14 amino acids. CDR1 is MDHEN, CDR2 SYDVKM, per germline. V gave up 5 bases and J gave up 6 bases; unmatched junction bases: 6.

J is TRBJ1-5 and V is TRBV28; TRBD1 matches at 8 bases. Source material: peripheral blood. The origin of this receptor is a man aged 45 to 65 with Graves' ophthalmopathy. CDR3 DNA: TGTGCCAGCAGTCAGACAGGGGAATTTCAGCCCCAGCATTTT. Translated, it gives CASSQTGEFQPQHF.